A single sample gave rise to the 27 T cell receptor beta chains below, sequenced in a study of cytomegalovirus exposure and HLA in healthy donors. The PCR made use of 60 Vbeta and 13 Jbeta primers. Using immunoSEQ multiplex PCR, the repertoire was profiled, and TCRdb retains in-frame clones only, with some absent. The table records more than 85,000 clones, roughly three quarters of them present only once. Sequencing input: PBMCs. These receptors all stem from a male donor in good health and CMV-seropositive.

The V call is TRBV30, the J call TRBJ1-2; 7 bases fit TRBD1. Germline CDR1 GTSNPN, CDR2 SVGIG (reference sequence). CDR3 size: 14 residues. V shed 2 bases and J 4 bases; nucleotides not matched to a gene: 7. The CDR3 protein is CAWSQGQAVYGYTF. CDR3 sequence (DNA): TGTGCCTGGAGTCAAGGACAGGCGGTCTATGGCTACACCTTC.

CDR3 sequence reads: CASSPSGLAREQYF. CDR3 nucleotide sequence: TGTGCCAGCTCACCTTCAGGACTAGCGCGGGAGCAGTACTTC. The chain combines TRBV18 with TRBJ2-7; TRBD2 agrees at 9 bases. Per germline, CDR1 KGHSH and CDR2 LQKENI. V lost 3 bases and J lost 7; bases outside the gene matches: 7. The CDR3 covers 14 residues.

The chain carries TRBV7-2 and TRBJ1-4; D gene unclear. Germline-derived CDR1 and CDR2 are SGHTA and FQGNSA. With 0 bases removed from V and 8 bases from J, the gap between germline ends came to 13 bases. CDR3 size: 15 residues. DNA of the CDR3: TGTGCCAGCAGCTTAGCGGCCCAACGGGGAGAAAAACTGTTTTTT. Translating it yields CASSLAAQRGEKLFF.

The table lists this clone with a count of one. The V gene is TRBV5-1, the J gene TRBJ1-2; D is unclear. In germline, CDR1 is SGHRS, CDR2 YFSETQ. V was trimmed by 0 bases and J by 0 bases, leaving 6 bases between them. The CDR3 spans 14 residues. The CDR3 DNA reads TGCGCCAGCAGCTTGGACAGTACTAACTATGGCTACACCTTC. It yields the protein CASSLDSTNYGYTF.

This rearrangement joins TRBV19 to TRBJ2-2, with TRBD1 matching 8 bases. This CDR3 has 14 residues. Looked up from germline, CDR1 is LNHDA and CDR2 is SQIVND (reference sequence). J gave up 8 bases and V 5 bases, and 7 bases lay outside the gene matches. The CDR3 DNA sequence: TGTGCCAGTAGTGGGGACAGGTCGAGAGGGGAGCTGTTTTTT. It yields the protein CASSGDRSRGELFF. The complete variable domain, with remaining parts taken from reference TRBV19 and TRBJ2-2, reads DGGITQSPKYLFRKEGQNVTLSCEQNLNHDAMYWYRQDPGQGLRLIYYSQIVNDFQKGDIAEGYSVSREKKESFPLTVTSAQKNPTAFYLCASSGDRSRGELFFGEGSRLTVL.

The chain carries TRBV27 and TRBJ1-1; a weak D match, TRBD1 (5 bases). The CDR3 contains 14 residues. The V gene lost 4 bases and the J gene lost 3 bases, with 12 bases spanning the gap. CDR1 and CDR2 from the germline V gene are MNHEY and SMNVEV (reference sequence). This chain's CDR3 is CASSSPRRDTEAFF. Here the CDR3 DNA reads TGTGCCAGCAGTTCCCCCCGCAGGGACACTGAAGCTTTCTTT.

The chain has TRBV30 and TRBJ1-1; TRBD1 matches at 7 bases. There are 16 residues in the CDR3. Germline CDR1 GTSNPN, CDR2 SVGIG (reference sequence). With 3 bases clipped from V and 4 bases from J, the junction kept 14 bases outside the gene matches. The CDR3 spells CAWRLRQGIKGTEAFF. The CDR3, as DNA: TGTGCCTGGAGGCTCCGACAGGGAATCAAGGGCACTGAAGCTTTCTTT.

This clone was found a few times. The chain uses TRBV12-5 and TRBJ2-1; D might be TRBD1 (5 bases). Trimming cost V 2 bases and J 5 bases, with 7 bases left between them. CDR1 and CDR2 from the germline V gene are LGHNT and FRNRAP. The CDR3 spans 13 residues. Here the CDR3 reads CASGLKGDNEQFF. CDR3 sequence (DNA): TGTGCTAGTGGTTTGAAAGGGGACAATGAGCAGTTCTTC.

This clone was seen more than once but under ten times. CDR3 amino acids: CASSLARGAYTEAFF. CDR3 nucleotides: TGTGCCAGCAGCTTAGCCCGGGGGGCGTACACTGAAGCTTTCTTT. V is TRBV7-2 and J is TRBJ1-1, with D possibly matching TRBD1 (6 bases). The germline gives CDR1 SGHTA, CDR2 FQGNSA. V lost 0 bases and J lost 3, with 11 bases in between. This CDR3 region has 15 residues.

The chain's CDR3 is CASSLGRGLGETQYF. DNA for the CDR3: TGTGCCAGCAGCTTAGGACGGGGGTTAGGAGAGACCCAGTACTTC. The chain carries TRBV7-9 and TRBJ2-5, with a possible D match to TRBD2 (6 bases). With 1 base removed from V and 4 bases from J, the gap between germline ends came to 13 bases. The CDR3 contains 15 residues. The germline V gene has CDR1 SEHNR and CDR2 FQNEAQ (reference sequence). The entire variable domain, with the rest obtained from reference TRBV7-9 and TRBJ2-5, is as follows: DTGVSQNPRHKITKRGQNVTFRCDPISEHNRLYWYRQTLGQGPEFLTYFQNEAQLEKSRLLSDRFSAERPKGSFSTLEIQRTEQGDSAMYLCASSLGRGLGETQYFGPGTRLLVL.

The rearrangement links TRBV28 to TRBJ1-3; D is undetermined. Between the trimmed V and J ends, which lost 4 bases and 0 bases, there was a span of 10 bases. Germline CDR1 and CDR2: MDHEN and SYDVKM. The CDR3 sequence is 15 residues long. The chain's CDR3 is CASSSVRSSGNTIYF. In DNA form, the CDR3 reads TGTGCCAGCAGTTCCGTCAGGTCCTCTGGAAACACCATATATTTT. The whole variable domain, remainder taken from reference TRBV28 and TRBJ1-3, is DVKVTQSSRYLVKRTGEKVFLECVQDMDHENMFWYRQDPGLGLRLIYFSYDVKMKEKGDIPEGYSVSREKKERFSLILESASTNQTSMYLCASSSVRSSGNTIYFGEGSWLTVV.

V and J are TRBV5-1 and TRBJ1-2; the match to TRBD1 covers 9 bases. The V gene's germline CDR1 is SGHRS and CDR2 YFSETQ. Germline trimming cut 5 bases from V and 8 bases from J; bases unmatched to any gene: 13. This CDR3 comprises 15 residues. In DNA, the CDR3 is TGCGCCAGCAGTCCCTCCGGGGACAGGGTGTCGGGCTACACCTTC. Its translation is CASSPSGDRVSGYTF.

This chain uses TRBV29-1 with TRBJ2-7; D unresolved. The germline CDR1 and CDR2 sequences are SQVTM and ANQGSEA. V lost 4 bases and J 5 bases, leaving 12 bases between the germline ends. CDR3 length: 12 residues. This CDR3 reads CSVGSSRNEQYF. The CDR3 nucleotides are TGCAGCGTTGGAAGTTCCAGGAACGAGCAGTACTTC.

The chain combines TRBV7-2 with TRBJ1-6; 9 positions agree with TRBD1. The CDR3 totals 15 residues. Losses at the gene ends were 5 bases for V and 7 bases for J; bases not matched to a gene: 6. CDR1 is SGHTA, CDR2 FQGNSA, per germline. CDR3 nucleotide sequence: TGTGCCAGCAGCGCCGGGACAGGGTACAATTCACCCCTCCACTTT. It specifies CASSAGTGYNSPLHF.

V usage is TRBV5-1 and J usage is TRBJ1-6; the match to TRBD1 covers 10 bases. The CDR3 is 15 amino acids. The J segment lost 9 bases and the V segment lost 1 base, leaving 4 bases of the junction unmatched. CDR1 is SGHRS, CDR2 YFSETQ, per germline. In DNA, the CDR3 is TGCGCCAGCAGCTTGACCGGGACAGGGGTTTCACCCCTCCACTTT. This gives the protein CASSLTGTGVSPLHF.

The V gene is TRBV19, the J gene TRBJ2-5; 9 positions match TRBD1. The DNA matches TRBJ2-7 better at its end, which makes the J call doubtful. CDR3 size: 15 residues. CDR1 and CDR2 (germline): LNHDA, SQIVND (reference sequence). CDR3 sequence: CASSDPGQGAYEQYF. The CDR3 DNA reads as TGTGCCAGTAGTGATCCGGGACAGGGAGCCTACGAGCAGTACTTC.

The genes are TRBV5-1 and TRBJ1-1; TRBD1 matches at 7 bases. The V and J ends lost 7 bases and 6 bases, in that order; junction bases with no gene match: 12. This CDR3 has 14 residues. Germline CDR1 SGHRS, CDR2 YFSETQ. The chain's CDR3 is CASGPTGIGSEAFF. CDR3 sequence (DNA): TGCGCCAGCGGACCGACAGGGATTGGATCTGAAGCTTTCTTT.

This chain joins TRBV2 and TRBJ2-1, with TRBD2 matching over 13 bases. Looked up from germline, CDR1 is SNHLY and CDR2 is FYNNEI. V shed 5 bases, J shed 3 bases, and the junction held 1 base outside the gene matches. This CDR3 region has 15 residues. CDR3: CASSWTSGGYNEQFF. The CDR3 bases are TGTGCCAGCAGTTGGACTAGCGGGGGCTACAATGAGCAGTTCTTC.

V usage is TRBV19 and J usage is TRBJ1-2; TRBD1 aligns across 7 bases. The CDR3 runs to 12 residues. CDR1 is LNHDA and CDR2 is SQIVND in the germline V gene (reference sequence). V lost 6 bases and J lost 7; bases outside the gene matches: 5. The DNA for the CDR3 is TGTGCCAGTAGCCTCAGACAGGGTGGCTACACCTTC. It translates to CASSLRQGGYTF.

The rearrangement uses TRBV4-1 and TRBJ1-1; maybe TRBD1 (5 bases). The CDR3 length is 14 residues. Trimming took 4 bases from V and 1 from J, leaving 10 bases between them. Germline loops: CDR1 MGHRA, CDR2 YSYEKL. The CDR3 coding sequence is TGCGCCAGCAGCCCAATCGACAGGAACACTGAAGCTTTCTTT. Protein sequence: CASSPIDRNTEAFF.

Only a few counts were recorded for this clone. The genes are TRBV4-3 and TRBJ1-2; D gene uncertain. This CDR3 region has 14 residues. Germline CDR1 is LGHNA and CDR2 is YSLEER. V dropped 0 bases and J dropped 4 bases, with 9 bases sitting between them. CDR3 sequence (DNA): TGCGCCAGCAGCCAAGACCCACAGAGCTATGGCTACACCTTC. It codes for CASSQDPQSYGYTF.

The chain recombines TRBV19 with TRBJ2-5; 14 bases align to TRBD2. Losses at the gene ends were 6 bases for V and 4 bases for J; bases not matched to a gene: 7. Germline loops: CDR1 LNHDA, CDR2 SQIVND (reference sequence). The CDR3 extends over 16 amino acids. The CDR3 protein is CASSEGLAGAGETQYF. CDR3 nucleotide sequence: TGTGCCAGTAGCGAGGGACTAGCGGGGGCGGGAGAGACCCAGTACTTC.

Here the CDR3 reads CASSPRAGAQDTQYF. CDR3 DNA: TGTGCCAGCAGCCCAAGGGCGGGGGCGCAAGATACGCAGTATTTT. The V and J genes are TRBV5-6 and TRBJ2-3; a weak D match, TRBD2 (7 bases). CDR3 length equals 15 residues. The ends were cut back, 4 bases at V and 5 bases at J, with 17 bases in the middle. CDR1 is SGHDT and CDR2 is YYEEEE in the germline V gene.

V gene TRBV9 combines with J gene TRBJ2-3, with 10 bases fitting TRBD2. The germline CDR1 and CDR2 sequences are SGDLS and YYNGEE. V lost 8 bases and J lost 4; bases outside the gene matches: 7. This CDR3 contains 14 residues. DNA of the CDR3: TGTGCCAGTCAAGCGGGGGGGCAGGCAGATACGCAGTATTTT. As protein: CASQAGGQADTQYF. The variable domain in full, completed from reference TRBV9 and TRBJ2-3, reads DSGVTQTPKHLITATGQRVTLRCSPRSGDLSVYWYQQSLDQGLQFLIQYYNGEERAKGNILERFSAQQFPDLHSELNLSSLELGDSALYFCASQAGGQADTQYFGPGTRLTVL.

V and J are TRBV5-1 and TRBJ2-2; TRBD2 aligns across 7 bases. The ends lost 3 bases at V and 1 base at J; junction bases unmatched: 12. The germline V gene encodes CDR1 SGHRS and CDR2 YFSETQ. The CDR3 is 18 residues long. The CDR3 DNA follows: TGCGCCAGCAGCTGGCCCCGTTATGGGAGGGGGAACACCGGGGAGCTGTTTTTT. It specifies CASSWPRYGRGNTGELFF.

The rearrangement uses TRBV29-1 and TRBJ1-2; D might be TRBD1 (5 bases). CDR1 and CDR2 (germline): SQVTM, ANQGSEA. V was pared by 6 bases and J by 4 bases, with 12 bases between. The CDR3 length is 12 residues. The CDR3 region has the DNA TGCAGCGTAGCCGACAGCTTCTATGGCTACACCTTC. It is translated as CSVADSFYGYTF.

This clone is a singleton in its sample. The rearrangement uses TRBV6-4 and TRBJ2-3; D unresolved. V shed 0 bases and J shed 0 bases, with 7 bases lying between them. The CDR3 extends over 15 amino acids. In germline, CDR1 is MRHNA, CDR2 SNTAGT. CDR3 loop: CASSDSGSSTDTQYF. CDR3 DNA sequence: TGTGCCAGCAGTGACTCGGGCTCGAGCACAGATACGCAGTATTTT.